A single T cell receptor beta chain is shown here with its context. The antigen remains unidentified. Profiled with immunoSEQ multiplex PCR; TCRdb holds only in-frame clones, not every one. The table shows roughly 2.2 million clones, with roughly 92% occurring only once. Trimming removed 3 bases from V and 3 bases from J, with 6 bases in between. Looked up from germline, CDR1 is ENHRY and CDR2 is SYGVKD. The CDR3 covers 14 residues. These data are taken from a study of shared clonotypes between healthy human individuals. Overall study context: Plates per donor: three CD4 naive, three CD4 memory, two CD8 naive, one CD8 memory. Study-level findings and limits: In contrast to clonotypes shared by all four donors, non-shared clonotypes had lower generation probabilities. Memory subsets had estimated richness that was generally smaller than that of naive subsets.

The rearrangement uses TRBV10-3 and TRBJ1-6; D remains ambiguous. Sequencing input: naive CD4+ T cells from PBMCs. The subset here: CD45RA+ positively selected. The source of this sequence is a man in his late teens or twenties in good health. Some clones in this sample may be carry-over from other donors' samples. The CDR3 spells CAISDSVYNSPLHF. DNA of the CDR3: TGTGCCATCAGTGATTCGGTCTATAATTCACCCCTCCACTTT.